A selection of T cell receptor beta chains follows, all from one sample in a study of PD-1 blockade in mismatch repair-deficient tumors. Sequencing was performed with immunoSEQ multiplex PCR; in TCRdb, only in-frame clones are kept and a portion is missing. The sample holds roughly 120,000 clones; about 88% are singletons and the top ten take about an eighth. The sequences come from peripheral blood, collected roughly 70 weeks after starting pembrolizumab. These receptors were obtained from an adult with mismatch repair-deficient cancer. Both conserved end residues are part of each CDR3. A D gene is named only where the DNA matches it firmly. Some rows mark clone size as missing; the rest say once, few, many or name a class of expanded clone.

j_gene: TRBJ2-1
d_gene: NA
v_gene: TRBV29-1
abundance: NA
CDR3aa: CSVSNNEQFF
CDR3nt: TGCAGCGTTTCTAACAATGAGCAGTTCTTC

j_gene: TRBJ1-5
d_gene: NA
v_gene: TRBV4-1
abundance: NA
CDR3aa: CASSRIRDKFNQPQHF
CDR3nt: TGCGCCAGCAGCCGGATCCGGGACAAGTTCAATCAGCCCCAGCATTTT

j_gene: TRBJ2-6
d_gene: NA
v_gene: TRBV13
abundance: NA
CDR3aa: CASSPQGSGANVLTF
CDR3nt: TGTGCCAGCAGCCCCCAGGGGTCAGGGGCCAACGTCCTGACTTTC

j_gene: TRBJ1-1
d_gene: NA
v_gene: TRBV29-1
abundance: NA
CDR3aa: CSVDPKGVNTEAFF
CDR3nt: TGCAGCGTTGACCCAAAGGGGGTGAACACTGAAGCTTTCTTT

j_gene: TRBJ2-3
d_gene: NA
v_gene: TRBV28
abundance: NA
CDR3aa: CASSFLGGLSTDTQYF
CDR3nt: TGTGCCAGCAGTTTTCTCGGGGGGCTGTCCACAGATACGCAGTATTTT

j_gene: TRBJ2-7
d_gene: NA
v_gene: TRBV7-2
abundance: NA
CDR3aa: CASSFSDTYEQYF
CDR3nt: TGTGCCAGCAGCTTTTCAGATACCTACGAGCAGTACTTC

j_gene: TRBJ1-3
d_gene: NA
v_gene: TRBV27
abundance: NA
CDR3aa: CASSHNTGNTIYF
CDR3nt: TGTGCCAGCAGTCACAACACTGGAAACACCATATATTTT

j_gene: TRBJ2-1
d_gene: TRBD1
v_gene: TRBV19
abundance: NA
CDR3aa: CASSPRTSNRGRSYNEQFF
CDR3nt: TGTGCCAGTAGTCCCCGAACGTCAAACAGGGGCCGTTCCTACAATGAGCAGTTCTTC

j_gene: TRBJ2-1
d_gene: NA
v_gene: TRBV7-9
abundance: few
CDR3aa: CASSPLVGGVVTEQFF
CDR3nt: TGTGCCAGCAGCCCTCTTGTAGGCGGCGTTGTAACTGAGCAGTTCTTC

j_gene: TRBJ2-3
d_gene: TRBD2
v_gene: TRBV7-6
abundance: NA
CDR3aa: CAIGVAGEASTDTQYF
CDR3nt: TGTGCCATAGGAGTAGCGGGAGAGGCTAGCACAGATACGCAGTATTTT

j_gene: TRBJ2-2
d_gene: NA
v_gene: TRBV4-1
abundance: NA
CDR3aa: CASSQTRWDIGELFF
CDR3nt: TGCGCCAGCAGCCAGACCCGTTGGGACATCGGGGAGCTGTTTTTT

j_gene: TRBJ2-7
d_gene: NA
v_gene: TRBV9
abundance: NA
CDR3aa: CASSVREWVKREGYEQYF
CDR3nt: TGTGCCAGCAGCGTAAGGGAGTGGGTAAAAAGGGAAGGGTACGAGCAGTACTTC

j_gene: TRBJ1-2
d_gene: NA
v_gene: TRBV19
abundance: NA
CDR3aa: CASSIDQGRRPNYGYTF
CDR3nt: TGTGCCAGTAGTATAGATCAAGGCCGGAGACCCAACTATGGCTACACCTTC

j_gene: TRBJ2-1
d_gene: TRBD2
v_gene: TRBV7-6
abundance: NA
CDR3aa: CASSLDLTAGEVYNEQFF
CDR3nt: TGTGCCAGCAGCTTAGACCTGACGGCGGGAGAGGTCTACAATGAGCAGTTCTTC

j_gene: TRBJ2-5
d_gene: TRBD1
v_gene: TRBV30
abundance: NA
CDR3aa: CAWSRTGLTTQYF
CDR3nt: TGTGCCTGGAGTCGGACAGGGTTGACGACCCAGTACTTC

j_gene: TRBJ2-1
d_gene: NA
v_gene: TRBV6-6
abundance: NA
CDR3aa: CASSYFGAPRDNEQFF
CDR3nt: TGTGCCAGCAGTTATTTTGGAGCACCCAGGGACAATGAGCAGTTCTTC

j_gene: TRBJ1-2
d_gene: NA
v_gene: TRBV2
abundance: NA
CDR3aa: CASSESGTLNYGYTF
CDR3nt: TGTGCCAGCAGTGAATCCGGGACACTCAACTATGGCTACACCTTC

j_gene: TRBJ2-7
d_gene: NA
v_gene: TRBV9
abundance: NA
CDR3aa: CASSVGGGTHYEQYF
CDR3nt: TGTGCCAGCAGCGTGGGAGGGGGAACCCACTACGAGCAGTACTTC